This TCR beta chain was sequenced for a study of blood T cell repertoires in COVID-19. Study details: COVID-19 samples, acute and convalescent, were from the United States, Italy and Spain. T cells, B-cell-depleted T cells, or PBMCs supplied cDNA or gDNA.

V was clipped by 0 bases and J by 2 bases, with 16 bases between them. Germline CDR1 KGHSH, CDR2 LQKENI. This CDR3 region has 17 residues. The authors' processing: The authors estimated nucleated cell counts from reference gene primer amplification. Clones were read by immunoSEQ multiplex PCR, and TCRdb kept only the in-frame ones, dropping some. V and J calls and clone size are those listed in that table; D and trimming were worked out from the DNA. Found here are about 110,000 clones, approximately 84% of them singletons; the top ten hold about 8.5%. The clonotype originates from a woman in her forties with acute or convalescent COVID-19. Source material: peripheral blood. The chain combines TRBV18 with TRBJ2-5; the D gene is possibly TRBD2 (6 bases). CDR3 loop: CASSPPLALAEQETQYF. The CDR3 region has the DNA TGTGCCAGCTCACCACCCCTCGCACTAGCCGAACAAGAGACCCAGTACTTC. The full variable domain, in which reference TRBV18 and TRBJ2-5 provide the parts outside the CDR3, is NAGVMQNPRHLVRRRGQEARLRCSPMKGHSHVYWYRQLPEEGLKFMVYLQKENIIDESGMPKERFSAEFPKEGPSILRIQQVVRGDSAAYFCASSPPLALAEQETQYFGPGTRLLVL.